These 20 T cell receptor beta chains were sequenced from one sample in a study of cytomegalovirus exposure and HLA in healthy donors. 60 Vbeta and 13 Jbeta primers were used in PCR. Assay: immunoSEQ multiplex PCR; the TCRdb copy retains only in-frame clones and omits some. The table shows 95,000 to 100,000 clones, with around three quarters occurring only once. The sequenced sample was PBMCs. The receptors shown here come from a man aged 40-55 years in good health and CMV-seronegative.

The chain joins TRBV4-1 to TRBJ1-2; no definite D call. Between the trimmed V and J ends, which lost 0 bases and 4 bases, there was a span of 15 bases. Germline CDR1 MGHRA, CDR2 YSYEKL. The CDR3 contains 16 residues. For the CDR3, the DNA is TGCGCCAGCAGCCAAGACAGTGGCCGGGATATCTATGGCTACACCTTC. Translated, it gives CASSQDSGRDIYGYTF.

This chain uses TRBV7-9 with TRBJ1-1; D not resolved. This CDR3 has 18 amino acids. CDR1 is SEHNR and CDR2 is FQNEAQ in the germline V gene (reference sequence). V lost 3 bases, J lost 0 bases, and 20 bases lay in between. In DNA form, the CDR3 reads TGTGCCAGCAGCTTGGGGTGGTTGGTCGGGCGGGTGAACACTGAAGCTTTCTTT. This gives the protein CASSLGWLVGRVNTEAFF.

V gene TRBV18 combines with J gene TRBJ2-1; 9 nucleotides match TRBD1. J was trimmed by 8 bases and V by 3 bases; bases with no gene match: 5. Germline CDR1 is KGHSH and CDR2 is LQKENI. There are 14 residues in the CDR3. CDR3 DNA: TGTGCCAGCTCACCTCTGGGACAGGGCTATGAGCAGTTCTTC. This codes for CASSPLGQGYEQFF.

The chain has TRBV30 and TRBJ1-4; 9 nucleotides match TRBD1. Losses at the gene ends were 5 bases for V and 5 bases for J; bases not matched to a gene: 0. The CDR3 contains 12 residues. Germline-derived CDR1 and CDR2 are GTSNPN and SVGIG (reference sequence). CDR3 loop: CAWDRGNEKLFF. Written as DNA, the CDR3 is TGTGCCTGGGACAGGGGGAATGAAAAACTGTTTTTT.

The rearrangement joins TRBV28 to TRBJ1-2; TRBD1 matches 8 bases. This CDR3 is 16 amino acids long. The germline CDR1 and CDR2 sequences are MDHEN and SYDVKM. With V trimmed by 1 base and J by 3 bases, 7 bases remained unmatched. The CDR3 sequence: CASSLSPGGIDYGYTF. The CDR3 bases are TGTGCCAGCAGTTTATCACCAGGGGGCATAGACTATGGCTACACCTTC.

This chain connects TRBV20-1 to TRBJ2-7; 7 nucleotides agree with TRBD1. This CDR3 region has 11 residues. The V segment lost 5 bases and the J segment 3 bases; nucleotides outside the gene matches: 1. From germline, CDR1 is DFQATT and CDR2 SNEGSKA (reference sequence). The CDR3: CSARTGYEQYF. As DNA, the CDR3 is TGCAGTGCTCGGACAGGCTACGAGCAGTACTTC.

The chain recombines TRBV21-1 with TRBJ1-1; TRBD1 was called by the table and not checked on the DNA. TRBV21-1 is designated a pseudogene. This CDR3 is built from 17 residues. This chain's CDR3 is CASSKNYRDRVNTEAFF. DNA of the CDR3: TGTGCCAGCAGCAAAAATTACAGGGATAGGGTGAACACTGAAGCTTTCTTT.

This chain links TRBV27 with TRBJ2-4, with D perhaps TRBD1 (6 bases). With 2 bases removed from V and 4 bases from J, the gap between germline ends came to 9 bases. This CDR3 is built from 14 residues. Looked up from germline, CDR1 is MNHEY and CDR2 is SMNVEV (reference sequence). CDR3: CASSLTGWKNIQYF. DNA for the CDR3: TGTGCCAGCAGTTTAACAGGGTGGAAAAACATTCAGTACTTC.

This sequence joins TRBV6-6 and TRBJ1-4; 8 nucleotides agree with TRBD1. V lost 7 bases to trimming and J lost 4 bases; unmatched junction nucleotides: 11. The CDR3 extends over 16 amino acids. CDR1 and CDR2 from the germline V gene are MNHNY and SVGAGI (reference sequence). CDR3 protein: CASTRPPTGVNEKLFF. The CDR3 DNA is TGTGCCAGCACGCGGCCCCCGACAGGGGTTAATGAAAAACTGTTTTTT.

The chain uses TRBV7-3 and TRBJ1-1, with D unresolved. CDR3 size: 12 residues. Germline loops: CDR1 SGHTA, CDR2 FQGTGA. Trimming cost V 5 bases and J 7 bases, with 11 bases left between them. The CDR3: CASSPERGEAFF. CDR3 DNA sequence: TGTGCCAGCAGCCCGGAACGGGGTGAAGCTTTCTTT.

This chain uses TRBV10-3 with TRBJ2-7, with a tentative D call TRBD2 (5 bases). Germline V CDR1 and CDR2: ENHRY, SYGVKD. The CDR3 extends over 14 amino acids. Trimming took off 0 bases at V and 3 bases at J, with 9 bases between the two ends. CDR3 DNA: TGTGCCATCAGTGAGTCACGGGATCTCTACGAGCAGTACTTC. This translates into CAISESRDLYEQYF.

In its sample, this clone was seen a few times. V is TRBV28 and J is TRBJ1-4; no firm D call. V lost 11 bases and J 0 bases, leaving 16 bases between the germline ends. CDR3 size: 15 residues. Germline V lookup: CDR1 MDHEN, CDR2 SYDVKM. The CDR3 is CAGGKYGATNEKLFF. CDR3 coding DNA: TGTGCCGGCGGGAAGTACGGGGCAACTAATGAAAAACTGTTTTTT.

The chain combines TRBV19 with TRBJ1-5; D uncertain. Trimming cost V 7 bases and J 0 bases, with 10 bases left between them. This CDR3 contains 14 residues. The germline V gene has CDR1 LNHDA and CDR2 SQIVND (reference sequence). The CDR3 region is CASNEPYSNQPQHF. CDR3 DNA: TGTGCCAGTAACGAGCCCTATAGCAATCAGCCCCAGCATTTT.

This chain connects TRBV30 to TRBJ1-2; D is possibly TRBD1 (5 bases). The germline CDR1 and CDR2 sequences are GTSNPN and SVGIG (reference sequence). Trimming took off 0 bases at V and 4 bases at J, with 12 bases between the two ends. The CDR3 is made up of 14 amino acids. CDR3 sequence: CAWSVPQGTYGYTF. In nucleotides, the CDR3 is TGTGCCTGGAGTGTACCCCAGGGAACCTATGGCTACACCTTC. Together with reference TRBV30 and TRBJ1-2, the CDR3 gives the full variable domain: SQTIHQWPATLVQPVGSPLSLECTVEGTSNPNLYWYRQAAGRGLQLLFYSVGIGQISSEVPQNLSASRPQDRQFILSSKKLLLSDSGFYLCAWSVPQGTYGYTFGSGTRLTVV.

This clone was seen only a few times. V usage is TRBV7-2 and J usage is TRBJ2-5; a weak D match, TRBD2 (5 bases). The CDR3 extends over 13 amino acids. The germline gives CDR1 SGHTA, CDR2 FQGNSA. Trimming took off 5 bases at V and 0 bases at J, with 7 bases between the two ends. CDR3 amino acids: CASSLGNQETQYF. The CDR3 DNA sequence: TGTGCCAGCAGCCTCGGGAACCAAGAGACCCAGTACTTC.

This clone was seen only a few times. The chain joins TRBV19 to TRBJ2-1, with 12 nucleotides matching TRBD1. J was trimmed by 7 bases and V by 1 base; bases with no gene match: 5. The CDR3 totals 16 residues. Germline lookup yields CDR1 LNHDA and CDR2 SQIVND (reference sequence). The CDR3 bases are TGTGCCAGTAGTATAGGGGGGGACAGGGGGCAGAATGAGCAGTTCTTC. Residues: CASSIGGDRGQNEQFF.

The chain employs TRBV19 and TRBJ1-1, with 8 bases identical to TRBD1. The CDR3 loop spans 14 amino acids. V shed 6 bases, J shed 4 bases, and the junction held 7 bases outside the gene matches. Germline loops: CDR1 LNHDA, CDR2 SQIVND (reference sequence). The CDR3 DNA sequence: TGTGCCAGTAGCCCGACAGGGGATAGCACTGAAGCTTTCTTT. As protein: CASSPTGDSTEAFF.

The J gene is TRBJ2-5, the V gene TRBV11-2; D remains unclear. V lost 1 base and J lost 5, with 14 bases in between. The germline V gene has CDR1 SGHAT and CDR2 FQNNGV. The CDR3 is made up of 15 amino acids. CDR3 DNA: TGTGCCAGCAGCTTAGCTATTAGCTCTGGGGAGACCCAGTACTTC. Its translation: CASSLAISSGETQYF.

The rearrangement joins TRBV19 to TRBJ1-1; tentatively, D is TRBD1 (6 bases). Trimming took off 3 bases at V and 1 base at J, with 9 bases between the two ends. The germline V gene encodes CDR1 LNHDA and CDR2 SQIVND (reference sequence). This CDR3 contains 14 residues. This CDR3 reads CASSIRTENTEAFF. CDR3 nucleotide sequence: TGTGCCAGTAGTATTAGGACAGAGAACACTGAAGCTTTCTTT.

V and J are TRBV7-9 and TRBJ2-7; 8 bases agree with TRBD1. This CDR3 contains 14 residues. The junction had 5 bases not matched to a gene; V was cut back by 5 bases and J by 2 bases. CDR1 SEHNR and CDR2 FQNEAQ come from the germline V gene (reference sequence). DNA of the CDR3: TGTGCCAGCAGCGCACCGGGACAGGCCTACGAGCAGTACTTC. It yields the protein CASSAPGQAYEQYF.